This T cell receptor (beta chain) was documented in a study of T-cell memory formation after mild COVID-19. Study in general: For the most part, TCR clusters were specific to one donor.

Germline V gene data show CDR1 as MNHEY and CDR2 as SMNVEV (reference sequence). The CDR3 length is 12 residues. Trimming took off 7 bases at V and 7 bases at J, with 8 bases between the two ends. In TCRdb, the 5' RACE reads were re-called with MiXCR into one record per CDR3 protein. The repertoire includes 500,000 to 600,000 distinct CDR3 sequences, about 20% of them detected once, and 12% sits in the top ten. A note on this clonotype: Its antigen is not identified.

Notes on the study in general: CD8+ contracting clones occupied EMRA, while CD4+ ones occupied mainly CM and EM. Researchers could not confirm that second-wave clones peaking on day 37 targeted SARS-CoV-2.

The sequenced sample was PBMCs or a T cell subset sorted from them (not recorded which). The clonotype originates from an adult woman who had mild COVID-19 (a few samples of this study predate the infection). Cell type and time point are not known. The chain uses TRBV27 and TRBJ1-6; D unresolved. The chain's CDR3 is CASTKGNSPLHF. CDR3 nucleotide sequence: TGTGCCAGCACTAAGGGAAATTCACCCCTCCACTTT.